The 20 T cell receptor beta chains presented below share a single source sample, sequenced in a study of cytomegalovirus exposure and HLA in healthy donors. 60 Vbeta and 13 Jbeta primers were used in PCR. Measured with immunoSEQ multiplex PCR; TCRdb has only the in-frame clones, and not every one. The data show about 120,000 clones, 15% to 19% seen once. The sequencing input was PBMCs. The receptors stem from a woman in her late teens or twenties in good health and CMV-seronegative.

This clone was picked up a small number of times. The chain links TRBV19 to TRBJ1-5; tentatively, D is TRBD1 (6 bases). This CDR3 contains 13 residues. CDR1 and CDR2 (germline): LNHDA, SQIVND (reference sequence). The V end was cut by 6 bases, the J end by 9 bases, with 15 bases between. The CDR3 DNA reads TGTGCCAGTAGGAACGGCCCGACAGGGCCCCAGCATTTT. Translating it yields CASRNGPTGPQHF.

This chain connects TRBV5-4 to TRBJ2-5; 11 bases align to TRBD1. TRBJ2-7 explains the end of the DNA better; the J call may be wrong. CDR1 SGHNT and CDR2 YYREEE come from the germline V gene (reference sequence). CDR3 length equals 15 residues. CDR3 sequence (DNA): TGTGCCAGCAGCTTGGGGGGGACAGGGGGCTACGAGCAGTACTTC. This sequence encodes CASSLGGTGGYEQYF.

The CDR3 is CASSPAEWETQYF. As DNA, the CDR3 is TGTGCCAGCTCACCGGCGGAGTGGGAGACCCAGTACTTC. The chain joins TRBV18 to TRBJ2-5; no firm D call. The CDR3 is made up of 13 amino acids. Germline values: CDR1 KGHSH, CDR2 LQKENI. V lost 3 bases, J lost 5 bases, and 10 bases lay in between.

This clone was detected a few times. This chain connects TRBV30 to TRBJ1-3; TRBD1 is a possible D gene (5 bases). Trimming removed 6 bases at V and 3 bases at J, with 15 bases between. Germline V gives CDR1 GTSNPN, CDR2 SVGIG (reference sequence). The CDR3 length is 14 residues. The CDR3 is CACISGTYGNTIYF. CDR3 nucleotides: TGTGCCTGCATCTCCGGGACTTATGGAAACACCATATATTTT.

The rearrangement uses TRBV2 and TRBJ2-4, with D unclear. V lost 6 bases, J lost 3 bases, and 15 bases lay in between. Germline V gives CDR1 SNHLY, CDR2 FYNNEI. The CDR3 spans 15 residues. CDR3 bases: TGTGCCAGCAGCTCGTCCGGTCAGGACAAAAACATTCAGTACTTC. Protein: CASSSSGQDKNIQYF.

Only a few counts were recorded for this clone. The chain couples TRBV6-6 to TRBJ2-7, with a possible D match to TRBD1 (6 bases). The CDR3 covers 13 residues. The V end was cut by 6 bases, the J end by 4 bases, with 13 bases between. CDR1 MNHNY and CDR2 SVGAGI come from the germline V gene (reference sequence). CDR3 nucleotide sequence: TGTGCCAGCAGACAGGGAATAATGTACGAGCAGTACTTC. Its translation: CASRQGIMYEQYF.

The chain is built from TRBV6-5 and TRBJ1-5; D might be TRBD1 (5 bases). V lost 0 bases and J 6 bases, leaving 9 bases between the germline ends. The length of the CDR3 is 14 residues. CDR1 and CDR2 from the germline V gene are MNHEY and SVGAGI. The CDR3 loop reads CASSYSSGGQPQHF. The CDR3 DNA reads as TGTGCCAGCAGTTACTCGTCCGGGGGTCAGCCCCAGCATTTT.

The V and J genes are TRBV5-1 and TRBJ2-3; D is perhaps TRBD2 (6 bases). Germline lookup yields CDR1 SGHRS and CDR2 YFSETQ. The CDR3 runs to 15 residues. Between the trimmed V and J ends, which lost 1 base and 1 base, there was a span of 10 bases. CDR3 region: CASSLRGMGTDTQYF. In DNA form, the CDR3 reads TGCGCCAGCAGCTTGCGGGGGATGGGCACAGATACGCAGTATTTT.

The chain combines TRBV2 with TRBJ1-5; D may be TRBD1 (5 bases). The V gene lost 2 bases and the J gene lost 7 bases, with 12 bases spanning the gap. The germline gives CDR1 SNHLY, CDR2 FYNNEI. The CDR3 loop spans 14 amino acids. The CDR3 loop is CASSELGGWQPQHF. The CDR3 coding sequence is TGTGCCAGCAGTGAATTGGGGGGATGGCAGCCCCAGCATTTT. The full variable domain, completed using reference TRBV2 and TRBJ1-5, is EPEVTQTPSHQVTQMGQEVILRCVPISNHLYFYWYRQILGQKVEFLVSFYNNEISEKSEIFDDQFSVERPDGSNFTLKIRSTKLEDSAMYFCASSELGGWQPQHFGDGTRLSIL.

V gene TRBV11-2 combines with J gene TRBJ1-1, with TRBD1 matching over 10 bases. The V gene's germline CDR1 is SGHAT and CDR2 FQNNGV. The CDR3 runs to 16 residues. J was trimmed by 6 bases and V by 2 bases; bases with no gene match: 9. CDR3 amino acids: CASSLRGTGDGAEAFF. CDR3 in DNA: TGTGCCAGCAGCTTAAGGGGGACAGGGGATGGTGCTGAAGCTTTCTTT.

V and J are TRBV2 and TRBJ1-3, with D possibly TRBD1 on 6 matching bases. The CDR3 has 15 amino acids. Germline V lookup: CDR1 SNHLY, CDR2 FYNNEI. Trimming stripped 10 bases from V and 0 bases from J, with 16 bases between. CDR3 in DNA: TGTGCCACCGCGGGGGGGGCCGACTCTGGAAACACCATATATTTT. As protein: CATAGGADSGNTIYF.

This clone was seen more than once but under ten times. The genes are TRBV2 and TRBJ2-7, with 9 bases that match TRBD2. With V trimmed by 6 bases and J by 5 bases, 14 bases remained unmatched. Germline CDR1 is SNHLY and CDR2 is FYNNEI. The CDR3 spans 16 residues. The CDR3 protein is CASRRTIAGEGHEQYF. The CDR3 DNA reads as TGTGCCAGCAGACGAACCATAGCGGGAGAGGGACACGAGCAGTACTTC. Supplemented by reference TRBV2 and TRBJ2-7, the full variable domain reads EPEVTQTPSHQVTQMGQEVILRCVPISNHLYFYWYRQILGQKVEFLVSFYNNEISEKSEIFDDQFSVERPDGSNFTLKIRSTKLEDSAMYFCASRRTIAGEGHEQYFGPGTRLTVT.

J is TRBJ2-1 and V is TRBV13; D might be TRBD1 (6 bases). Trimming stripped 6 bases from V and 0 bases from J, with 12 bases between. Germline values: CDR1 PRHDT, CDR2 FYEKMQ (reference sequence). The CDR3 covers 15 residues. CDR3 amino acids: CASRITGHSYNEQFF. DNA for the CDR3: TGTGCCAGCAGGATAACGGGACACTCCTACAATGAGCAGTTCTTC.

The chain employs TRBV29-1 and TRBJ2-1; 10 bases are a match to TRBD2. CDR1 is SQVTM and CDR2 is ANQGSEA in the germline V gene. V lost 8 bases to trimming and J lost 0 bases; unmatched junction nucleotides: 16. This CDR3 has 18 residues. CDR3 nucleotide sequence: TGCAGCTGGGGAGGTAGCGGGAGGCCAAGGAGCTCCTACAATGAGCAGTTCTTC. Translation gives CSWGGSGRPRSSYNEQFF.

V gene TRBV4-1 combines with J gene TRBJ1-2; perhaps TRBD1 as D (6 bases). The CDR3 length is 16 residues. The V gene lost 4 bases and the J gene lost 6 bases, with 21 bases spanning the gap. From germline, CDR1 is MGHRA and CDR2 YSYEKL. For the CDR3, the DNA is TGCGCCAGCAGCCGGCTCGCGGGGGGGCGGATGGATGGCTACACCTTC. Its protein product is CASSRLAGGRMDGYTF.

The rearrangement links TRBV30 to TRBJ1-1; D gene uncertain. Between the trimmed V and J ends, which lost 1 base and 1 base, there was a span of 7 bases. Germline V gene data show CDR1 as GTSNPN and CDR2 as SVGIG (reference sequence). The CDR3 loop spans 13 amino acids. CDR3: CAWSAEGNTEAFF. The CDR3 coding sequence is TGTGCCTGGAGTGCCGAGGGGAACACTGAAGCTTTCTTT.

This rearrangement joins TRBV30 to TRBJ2-1; D remains ambiguous. CDR1 and CDR2 from the germline V gene are GTSNPN and SVGIG (reference sequence). Trimming took 0 bases from V and 7 from J, leaving 7 bases between them. The CDR3 is 12 amino acids. The CDR3: CAWSVAQNEQFF. As DNA, the CDR3 is TGTGCCTGGAGTGTAGCCCAAAATGAGCAGTTCTTC.

This clone was seen only a few times. The chain couples TRBV6-6 to TRBJ2-7; a possible D gene is TRBD2 (5 bases). CDR1 MNHNY and CDR2 SVGAGI come from the germline V gene (reference sequence). There are 14 residues in the CDR3. V lost 4 bases, J lost 3 bases, and 13 bases lay in between. The CDR3 sequence is CASSSPGSNYEQYF. The CDR3 DNA follows: TGTGCCAGCAGTTCCCCGGGGTCGAACTACGAGCAGTACTTC.

This clone appeared a few times. The gene calls are TRBV29-1 and TRBJ2-7; D ambiguous. This CDR3 comprises 13 residues. Germline lookup yields CDR1 SQVTM and CDR2 ANQGSEA. Trimming removed 8 bases at V and 0 bases at J, with 14 bases between. CDR3 loop: CSITILGSYEQYF. The CDR3 nucleotides read TGCAGCATCACTATCTTGGGCTCCTACGAGCAGTACTTC.

The table lists this clone with a few counts. The chain employs TRBV6-5 and TRBJ2-1; D might be TRBD2 (6 bases). The CDR3 has 13 residues. With 8 bases removed from V and 5 bases from J, the gap between germline ends came to 13 bases. Germline-derived CDR1 and CDR2 are MNHEY and SVGAGI. The chain's CDR3 is CASHTGLNNEQFF. DNA for the CDR3: TGTGCCAGCCACACGGGACTGAACAATGAGCAGTTCTTC.